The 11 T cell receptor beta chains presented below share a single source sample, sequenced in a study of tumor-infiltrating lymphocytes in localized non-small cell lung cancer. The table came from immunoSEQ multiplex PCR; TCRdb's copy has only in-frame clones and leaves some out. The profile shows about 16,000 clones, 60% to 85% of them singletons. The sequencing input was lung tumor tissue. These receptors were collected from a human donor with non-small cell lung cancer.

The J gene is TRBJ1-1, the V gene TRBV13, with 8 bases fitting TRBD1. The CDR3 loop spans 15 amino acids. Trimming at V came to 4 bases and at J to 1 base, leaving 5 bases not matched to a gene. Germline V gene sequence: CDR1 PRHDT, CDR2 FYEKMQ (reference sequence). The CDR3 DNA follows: TGTGCCAGCAGCTCCCCCGGGACAGGGAACACTGAAGCTTTCTTT. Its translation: CASSSPGTGNTEAFF.

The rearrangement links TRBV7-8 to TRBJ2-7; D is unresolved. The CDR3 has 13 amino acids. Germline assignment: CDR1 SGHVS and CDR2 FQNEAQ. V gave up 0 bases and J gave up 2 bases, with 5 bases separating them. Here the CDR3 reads CASSLAGTYEQYF. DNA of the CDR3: TGTGCCAGCAGCTTAGCGGGTACCTACGAGCAGTACTTC.

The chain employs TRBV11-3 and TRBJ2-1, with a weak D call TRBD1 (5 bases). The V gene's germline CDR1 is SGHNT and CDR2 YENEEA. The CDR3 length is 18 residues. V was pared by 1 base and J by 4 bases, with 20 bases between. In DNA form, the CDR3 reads TGTGCCAGCAGCTTAGGGGGCCTCACACTTTCCGGGTACAATGAGCAGTTCTTC. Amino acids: CASSLGGLTLSGYNEQFF.

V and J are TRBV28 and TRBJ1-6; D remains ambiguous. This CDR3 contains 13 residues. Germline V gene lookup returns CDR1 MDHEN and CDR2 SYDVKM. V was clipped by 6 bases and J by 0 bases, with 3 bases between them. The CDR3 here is CASRDSYNSPLHF. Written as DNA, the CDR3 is TGTGCCAGCAGGGACTCCTATAATTCACCCCTCCACTTT.

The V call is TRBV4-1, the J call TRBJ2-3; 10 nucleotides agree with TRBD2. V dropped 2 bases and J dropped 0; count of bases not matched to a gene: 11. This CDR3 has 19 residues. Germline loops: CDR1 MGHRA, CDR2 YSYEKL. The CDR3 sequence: CASSQFASGRATSTDTQYF. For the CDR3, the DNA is TGCGCCAGCAGCCAATTCGCCAGCGGGAGGGCGACGAGCACAGATACGCAGTATTTT.

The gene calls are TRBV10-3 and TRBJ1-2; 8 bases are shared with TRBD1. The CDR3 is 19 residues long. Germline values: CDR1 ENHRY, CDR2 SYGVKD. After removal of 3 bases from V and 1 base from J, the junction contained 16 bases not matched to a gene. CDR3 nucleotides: TGTGCCATCAGTGATATCGAGACAGGGGATTTCCGATTTAACTATGGCTACACCTTC. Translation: CAISDIETGDFRFNYGYTF.

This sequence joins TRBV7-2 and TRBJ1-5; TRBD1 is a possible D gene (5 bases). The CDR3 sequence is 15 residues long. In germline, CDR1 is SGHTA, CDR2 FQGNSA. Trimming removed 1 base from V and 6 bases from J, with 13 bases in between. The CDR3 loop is CASSLEAGRGQPQHF. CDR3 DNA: TGTGCCAGCAGCTTAGAGGCGGGGCGTGGTCAGCCCCAGCATTTT.

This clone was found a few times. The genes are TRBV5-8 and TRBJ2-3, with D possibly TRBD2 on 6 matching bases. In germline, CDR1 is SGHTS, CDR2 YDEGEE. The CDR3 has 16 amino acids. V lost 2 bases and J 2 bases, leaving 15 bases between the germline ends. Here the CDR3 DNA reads TGTGCCAGCAGCTTCGGGACGCCGGGGGTCACAGATACGCAGTATTTT. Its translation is CASSFGTPGVTDTQYF.

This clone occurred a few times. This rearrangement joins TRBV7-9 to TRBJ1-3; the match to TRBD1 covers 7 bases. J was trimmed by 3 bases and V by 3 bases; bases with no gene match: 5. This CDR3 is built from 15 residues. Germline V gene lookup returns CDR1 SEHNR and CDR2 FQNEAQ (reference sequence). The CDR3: CASSLGQIYGNTIYF. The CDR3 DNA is TGTGCCAGCAGCTTGGGACAGATTTATGGAAACACCATATATTTT. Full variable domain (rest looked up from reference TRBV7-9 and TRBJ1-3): DTGVSQNPRHKITKRGQNVTFRCDPISEHNRLYWYRQTLGQGPEFLTYFQNEAQLEKSRLLSDRFSAERPKGSFSTLEIQRTEQGDSAMYLCASSLGQIYGNTIYFGEGSWLTVV.

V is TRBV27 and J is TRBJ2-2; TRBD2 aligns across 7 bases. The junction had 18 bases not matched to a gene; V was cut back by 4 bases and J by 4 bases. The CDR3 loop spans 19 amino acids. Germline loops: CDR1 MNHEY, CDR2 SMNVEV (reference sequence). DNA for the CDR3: TGTGCCAGCAGTTATAGGGAGGGGCCTAGCGGACAAGGCACCGGGGAGCTGTTTTTT. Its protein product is CASSYREGPSGQGTGELFF.

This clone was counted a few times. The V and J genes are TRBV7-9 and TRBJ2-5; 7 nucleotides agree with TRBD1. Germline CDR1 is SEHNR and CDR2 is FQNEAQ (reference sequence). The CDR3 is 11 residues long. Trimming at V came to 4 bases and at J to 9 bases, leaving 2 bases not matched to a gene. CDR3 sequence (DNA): TGTGCCAGCAGCTCAGGGGGTGCCCAGTACTTC. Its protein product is CASSSGGAQYF.